This record looks at one TCR beta chain sequence and its context. Study processing details: Reference gene primer amplification gave estimated nucleated cell counts. Here immunoSEQ multiplex PCR was the method, and the copy in TCRdb shows in-frame clones only, minus some. The DNA was the basis for D and trimming; V, J and clone size are from that table. The sample has roughly 50,000 clones, 75% to 95% seen once. The sample belongs to a study of blood T cell repertoires in COVID-19. Study summary: From the United States, Italy and Spain came samples of acute and convalescent COVID-19. The cDNA or gDNA used as material had been derived from T cells, B-cell-depleted T cells, or PBMCs.

V lost 5 bases, J lost 1 base, and 11 bases lay in between. The CDR3 covers 14 residues. The germline V gene has CDR1 SGHAT and CDR2 FQDESV (reference sequence). The sample consisted of peripheral blood. The rearrangement joins TRBV11-1 to TRBJ1-1, with TRBD1 as a possible D gene (5 bases). The receptor was derived from a man in his sixties or seventies with acute or convalescent COVID-19. CDR3 sequence reads: CASSVRAGNTEAFF. CDR3 in DNA: TGTGCCAGCAGCGTCAGGGCTGGGAACACTGAAGCTTTCTTT.